One sample yielded the 12 T cell receptor beta chains listed below, sequenced in a study of blood T cells in healthy people across ages. With a J-beta primer mix and a sample-barcoded 5' primer, a second PCR ran about 7 to 12 cycles. TCRdb reprocessed the 5' RACE reads via MiXCR and lists one record per CDR3 protein. The sample includes over 1,200,000 distinct CDR3 sequences, roughly 59% of them seen just once. Material: blood. These receptors were collected from a man aged 18 to 30 in good health.

The genes are TRBV7-9 and TRBJ2-1; 7 nucleotides align to TRBD1. With V trimmed by 1 base and J by 6 bases, 9 bases remained unmatched. The CDR3 sequence is 16 residues long. Per germline, CDR1 SEHNR and CDR2 FQNEAQ (reference sequence). The CDR3, as DNA: TGTGCCAGCAGCTTAGTCACCGGACAGGCCCTCAATGAGCAGTTCTTC. Encoded protein: CASSLVTGQALNEQFF.

The chain has TRBV5-1 and TRBJ1-2, with D maybe TRBD1 (5 bases). CDR3 length: 14 amino acids. The germline V gene has CDR1 SGHRS and CDR2 YFSETQ. V lost 0 bases and J lost 5, with 11 bases in between. CDR3 sequence: CASSLVQGEYGYTF. In nucleotides, the CDR3 is TGCGCCAGCAGCTTGGTTCAAGGGGAATATGGCTACACCTTC.

This chain uses TRBV18 with TRBJ2-7; a possible D gene is TRBD2 (6 bases). Germline CDR1 KGHSH, CDR2 LQKENI. The CDR3 runs 17 residues. V dropped 4 bases and J dropped 0 bases, with 19 bases sitting between them. The CDR3 coding sequence is TGTGCCAGCTCACTCTCACCCACTAGCCCAACCTCCTACGAGCAGTACTTC. It translates to CASSLSPTSPTSYEQYF.

This rearrangement joins TRBV3-1 to TRBJ1-1, with D perhaps matching TRBD1 (5 bases). The V gene lost 2 bases and the J gene lost 9 bases, with 13 bases spanning the gap. In germline, CDR1 is LGHDT, CDR2 YNNKEL (reference sequence). CDR3 length: 13 residues. The CDR3 bases are TGTGCCAGCAGCCAACAGGCGATGGGACAAGCTTTCTTT. This encodes CASSQQAMGQAFF.

The chain recombines TRBV13 with TRBJ1-1; D may be TRBD1 (5 bases). Trimming removed 2 bases at V and 1 base at J, with 14 bases between. The CDR3 runs to 16 residues. CDR1 and CDR2 from the germline V gene are PRHDT and FYEKMQ (reference sequence). CDR3 amino acids: CASSLRGSGKNTEAFF. CDR3 nucleotides: TGTGCCAGCAGCTTACGGGGGTCAGGTAAGAACACTGAAGCTTTCTTT.

The gene calls are TRBV10-1 and TRBJ2-1; 14 nucleotides line up with TRBD2. V lost 6 bases and J lost 9; bases outside the gene matches: 4. The length of the CDR3 is 14 residues. Germline V gene sequence: CDR1 WNHNN, CDR2 SYGVQD (reference sequence). The chain's CDR3 is CASRPGTSGGEQFF. In DNA, the CDR3 is TGCGCCAGCAGGCCCGGGACTAGCGGGGGTGAGCAGTTCTTC.

J is TRBJ2-7 and V is TRBV15; 7 bases map to TRBD2. The assigned J gene may be wrong: the sequence end matches TRBJ2-5 better. Germline assignment: CDR1 LNHNV and CDR2 YYDKDF (reference sequence). The CDR3 runs to 14 residues. The CDR3 nucleotides read TGTGCCACCAGCACGAGCGGGGCCGAAGAGACCCAGTACTTC. Residues: CATSTSGAEETQYF.

This sequence joins TRBV5-8 and TRBJ2-1; 13 bases map to TRBD2. V was pared by 4 bases and J by 8 bases, with 9 bases of the junction left unmatched. Germline values: CDR1 SGHTS, CDR2 YDEGEE. This CDR3 is built from 16 residues. The CDR3 coding sequence is TGTGCCAGCAGCACAGGAACTAGCGGGGGGGCCTATGAGCAGTTCTTC. Protein: CASSTGTSGGAYEQFF.

The genes are TRBV7-9 and TRBJ1-4; D not certain. Per the germline V gene, CDR1 is SEHNR and CDR2 is FQNEAQ (reference sequence). V was clipped by 0 bases and J by 7 bases, with 9 bases between them. The CDR3 runs 14 residues. CDR3 region: CASSLAGRGEKLFF. The CDR3 nucleotides are TGTGCCAGCAGCTTAGCCGGTCGAGGTGAAAAACTGTTTTTT.

This chain joins TRBV4-3 and TRBJ2-6, with unresolved D. CDR1 and CDR2 (germline): LGHNA, YSLEER. The CDR3 covers 15 residues. The V gene lost 5 bases and the J gene lost 2 bases, with 10 bases spanning the gap. The chain's CDR3 is CASSGTVTGANVLTF. Written as DNA, the CDR3 is TGCGCCAGCAGCGGCACAGTTACTGGGGCCAACGTCCTGACTTTC.

This clonotype was counted only a few times. DNA for the CDR3: TGCAGTGCTTGGACTCCCGGTGCGCTGTTTTTT. Amino acid sequence: CSAWTPGALFF. The rearrangement links TRBV20-1 to TRBJ2-2, with a tentative D call TRBD2 (5 bases). Germline assignment: CDR1 DFQATT and CDR2 SNEGSKA (reference sequence). Deletions cut 5 bases from V and 13 bases from J, with 14 bases between. The CDR3 extends over 11 amino acids.

The J gene is TRBJ1-2, the V gene TRBV7-2; no reliable D call. The germline CDR1 and CDR2 sequences are SGHTA and FQGNSA. Trimming took off 1 base at V and 2 bases at J, with 8 bases between the two ends. CDR3 length: 14 residues. The CDR3 DNA reads as TGTGCCAGCAGCTTAGTAGTCAGAAACTATGGCTACACCTTC. The encoded protein is CASSLVVRNYGYTF.